This T cell receptor beta chain was recovered during a study of CD8+CD57+ T cells in acquired aplastic anemia (dated by TCRdb to 2016 to 2019). Background on the whole study: On average, sorted CD4+ and CD8+ cells yielded around 3.4 ug of extracted DNA, with a range of 0.2 to 27.4 ug. An average of around 10 million reads for CD4+ cells and 11 million to 12 million reads for CD8+ cells was obtained from healthy donor samples. Paper-wide results and their limitations: Some 30 CD8+ CDR3 sequences were found to be shared between patients and controls, but these sequences appeared to be highly expressed in patients and within the immunodominant clones of the patients. CD8+ Simpson's diversity did not differ significantly between patients and healthy controls (P=0.060).

Genomic DNA was used as template for profiling of TCR beta VDJ combinations and CDR3 sequences. An Illumina HiSeq 2000 was the platform used for TCR repertoire sequencing. From the authors' description of their analysis: Repertoires were assessed using TRBV/TRBJ rearrangement plots, CDR3 size and DJ length profiles, and Simpson's diversity index. The immunodominant clone was defined as the most abundant DNA sequence in deep sequencing data. CDR3 amino acid sequences were checked for sharing between subjects and were compared against published repertoires and the VDJdb database. TCRdb trimmed public reads at Q25 via fastp, called clones via MiXCR and kept in-frame beta chains. Each record represents a unique CDR3 protein, reported with the most common genes and DNA among its rows. The V and J calls and clone size are TCRdb's, not the authors'. The sample table holds 180,000 or so distinct CDR3 sequences, of which 35% to 50% were seen once. The ten largest clones add up to approximately 2.9% of the sample.

TCR repertoires of sorted CD4+ and CD8+ blood T cells from severe aplastic anemia patients and healthy subjects were deep-sequenced in the study. Ficoll-Paque density gradient centrifugation was used to isolate peripheral blood mononuclear cells. Before DNA was extracted, CD4+ and CD8+ T cells were sorted using either FACS or magnetic beads. Notes on this clonotype: Its antigen is currently not known. No per-base quality is available; no much larger clone lies one base away.

As encoded in the germline V gene, CDR1 is MNHNS while CDR2 is SASEGT. The CDR3 holds 15 amino acids from the cysteine to the phenylalanine. Only CDR3 DNA is held: 45 bases, read in frame from base 1. The V end gives up 7 bases and the J end 0 bases, leaving 5 bases in the junction not matched to a gene. This clonotype was obtained from a human donor in good health. Sequenced sample: sorted CD4+, CD8+, or CD8+CD57+ T cells (not recorded which) from PBMCs. In this chain, TRBV6-1 is recombined with TRBJ2-7; TRBD2 lines up with 11 middle nucleotides. The CDR3 region has the sequence CASNLAGGHSYEQYF. The bases read TGTGCCAGCAATCTAGCGGGAGGACACTCCTACGAGCAGTACTTC.